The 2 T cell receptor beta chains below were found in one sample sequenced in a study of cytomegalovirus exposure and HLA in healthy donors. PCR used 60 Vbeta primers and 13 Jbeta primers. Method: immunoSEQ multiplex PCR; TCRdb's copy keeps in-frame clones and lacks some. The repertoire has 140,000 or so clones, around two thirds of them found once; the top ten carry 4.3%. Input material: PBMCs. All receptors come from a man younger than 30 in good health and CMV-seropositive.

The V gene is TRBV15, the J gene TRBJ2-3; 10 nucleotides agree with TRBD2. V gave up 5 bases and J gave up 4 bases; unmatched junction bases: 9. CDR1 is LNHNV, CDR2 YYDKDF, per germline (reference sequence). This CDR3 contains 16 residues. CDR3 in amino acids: CATSSRSSGSADTQYF. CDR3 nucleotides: TGTGCCACCAGCTCCCGTTCTAGCGGGAGTGCAGATACGCAGTATTTT.

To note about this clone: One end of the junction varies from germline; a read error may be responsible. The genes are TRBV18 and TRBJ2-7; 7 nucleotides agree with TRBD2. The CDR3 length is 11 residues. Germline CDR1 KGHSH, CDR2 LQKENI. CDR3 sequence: CASSSRLALDF. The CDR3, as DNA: TGTGCCAGCTCTTCTCGACTAGCCTTAGACTTC.